Listed here are 10 T cell receptor beta chains from one sample, sequenced in a study of CD8 T cells in ankylosing spondylitis. Study-level points and caveats: There was a TCR beta motif, made of several highly homologous variants, that appeared characteristic of ankylosing spondylitis blood.

One entry per CDR3 protein results from TCRdb running MiXCR on the 5' RACE reads. Among 450,000 to 550,000 distinct CDR3 sequences listed, approximately 5.3% were seen once. No cognate antigen is known for these TCRs. The sample taken for sequencing was blood, either unsorted or a sorted T cell fraction (not recorded which). Receptors originate from a male donor with ankylosing spondylitis.

This clonotype came up many times. The rearrangement uses TRBV18 and TRBJ2-1; D is undetermined. There are 12 residues in the CDR3. The germline V gene encodes CDR1 KGHSH and CDR2 LQKENI. The V end was cut by 3 bases, the J end by 9 bases, with 9 bases between. CDR3 nucleotides: TGTGCCAGCTCACCGCCGAGGCCTGAGCAGTTCTTC. Its translation is CASSPPRPEQFF.

This clonotype was counted at least ten times. The chain links TRBV4-2 to TRBJ1-2, with D maybe TRBD1 (5 bases). V was cut by 3 bases and J by 4 bases, with 9 bases left in between. The CDR3 spans 13 residues. The germline gives CDR1 LGHNA, CDR2 YNFKEQ. CDR3 sequence: CASSHPGTYGYTF. The CDR3 coding sequence is TGTGCCAGCAGCCACCCAGGGACCTATGGCTACACCTTC.

At least ten counts were recorded for this clonotype. V and J are TRBV5-1 and TRBJ2-7; no reliable D call. V lost 2 bases and J 5 bases, leaving 14 bases between the germline ends. This CDR3 spans 14 amino acids. Germline CDR1 reads SGHRS; CDR2 reads YFSETQ. The DNA for the CDR3 is TGCGCCAGCAGCTTTGAGTCTAGTTCCCACGAGCAGTACTTC. Translation gives CASSFESSSHEQYF.

This chain uses TRBV3-1 with TRBJ2-5; D assignment may be TRBD1 or TRBD2 (6 bases each). Looked up from germline, CDR1 is LGHDT and CDR2 is YNNKEL (reference sequence). V was trimmed by 4 bases and J by 2 bases, leaving 14 bases between them. The CDR3 is 15 amino acids. The CDR3 protein is CASSPPWGAQETQYF. The CDR3 bases are TGTGCCAGCAGCCCCCCGTGGGGGGCTCAAGAGACCCAGTACTTC.

This clonotype has at least ten counts. V gene TRBV4-3 combines with J gene TRBJ1-2; D may be TRBD1 (6 bases). The CDR3 length is 14 residues. Germline CDR1 is LGHNA and CDR2 is YSLEER. The V end was cut by 3 bases, the J end by 8 bases, with 16 bases between. The CDR3 sequence is CASSHHREGFGYTF. CDR3 coding DNA: TGCGCCAGCAGCCACCACAGGGAGGGCTTCGGCTACACCTTC.

In its sample, this clonotype was seen many times. The chain employs TRBV12-3 or TRBV12-4 and TRBJ1-2; 8 bases are a match to TRBD1. The V segment lost 6 bases and the J segment 8 bases; nucleotides outside the gene matches: 5. The CDR3 consists of 12 residues. CDR3 loop: CASSWDRLGYTF. Here the CDR3 DNA reads TGTGCCAGCAGCTGGGACAGGCTGGGCTACACCTTC.

The chain is built from TRBV30 and TRBJ1-5; unclear D gene. This CDR3 contains 13 residues. Trimming removed 2 bases at V and 2 bases at J, with 7 bases between. CDR1 is GTSNPN, CDR2 SVGIG, per germline (reference sequence). CDR3 residues: CAWSQQGNQPQHF. For the CDR3, the DNA is TGTGCCTGGAGTCAGCAGGGCAATCAGCCCCAGCATTTT.

This clonotype was picked up many times. The J gene is TRBJ1-2, the V gene TRBV7-2; D is perhaps TRBD1 (6 bases). Deletions cut 1 base from V and 3 bases from J, with 12 bases between. Germline lookup yields CDR1 SGHTA and CDR2 FQGNSA. This CDR3 has 15 residues. The CDR3 reads CASSLVGGGDYGYTF. The CDR3 DNA follows: TGTGCCAGCAGCTTAGTTGGAGGGGGAGACTATGGCTACACCTTC.

This clonotype was recorded many times. The junction departs from the called germline gene at one end, perhaps through a read error. V and J are TRBV7-7 and TRBJ2-1; D is uncertain. CDR1 and CDR2 from the germline V gene are SSHAT and FNYEAQ (reference sequence). The CDR3 has 14 amino acids. DNA for the CDR3: TGTGCTAGCAGCTCCCTTGGTACCCTCGGTGAGCAGTTCTTC. This codes for CASSSLGTLGEQFF.

This clonotype was seen many times. This rearrangement joins TRBV27 to TRBJ2-1; the D gene is possibly TRBD2 (5 bases). The germline V and J ends were trimmed by 3 bases and 8 bases, with 14 bases remaining between them. The CDR3 covers 14 residues. Per germline, CDR1 MNHEY and CDR2 SMNVEV (reference sequence). For the CDR3, the DNA is TGTGCCAGCAGTTTCACTAGGATCTCCTATGAGCAGTTCTTC. Translated, it gives CASSFTRISYEQFF.